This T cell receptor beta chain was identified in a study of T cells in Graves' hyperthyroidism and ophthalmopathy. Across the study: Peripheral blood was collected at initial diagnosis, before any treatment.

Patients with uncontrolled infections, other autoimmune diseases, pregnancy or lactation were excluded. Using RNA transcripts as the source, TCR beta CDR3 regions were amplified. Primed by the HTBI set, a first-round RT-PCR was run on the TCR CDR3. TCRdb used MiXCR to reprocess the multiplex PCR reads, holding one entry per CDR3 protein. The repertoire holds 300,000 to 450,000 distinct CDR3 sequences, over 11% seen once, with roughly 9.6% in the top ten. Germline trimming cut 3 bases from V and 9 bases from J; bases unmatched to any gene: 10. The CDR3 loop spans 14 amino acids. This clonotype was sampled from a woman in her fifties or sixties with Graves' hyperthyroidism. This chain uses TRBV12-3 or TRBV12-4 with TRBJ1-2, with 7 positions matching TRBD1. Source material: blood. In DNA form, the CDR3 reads TGTGCCAGCAGTTTCCTGGACAGGCAAGGGAGCTACACCTTC. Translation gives CASSFLDRQGSYTF.